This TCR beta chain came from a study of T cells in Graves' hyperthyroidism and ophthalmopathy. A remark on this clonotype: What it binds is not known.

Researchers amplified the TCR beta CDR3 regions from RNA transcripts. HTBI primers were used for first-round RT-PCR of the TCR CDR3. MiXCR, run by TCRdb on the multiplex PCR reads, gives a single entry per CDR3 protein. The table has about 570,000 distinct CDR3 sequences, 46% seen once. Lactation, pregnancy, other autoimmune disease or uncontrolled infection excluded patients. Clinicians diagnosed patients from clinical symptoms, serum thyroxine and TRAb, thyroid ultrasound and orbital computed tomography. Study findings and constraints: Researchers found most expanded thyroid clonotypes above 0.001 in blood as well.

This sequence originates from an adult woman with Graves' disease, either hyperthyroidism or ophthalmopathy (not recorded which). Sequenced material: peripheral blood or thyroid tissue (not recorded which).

The CDR3 DNA is TGTGCCAGTAGTATCTCCACCTCCACTGAAGCTTTCTTT. Amino acids: CASSISTSTEAFF. V gene TRBV19 combines with J gene TRBJ1-1; no reliable D call. Trimming cost V 3 bases and J 4 bases, with 9 bases left between them. Germline V gene lookup returns CDR1 LNHDA and CDR2 SQIVND (reference sequence). The CDR3 extends over 13 amino acids.